This T cell receptor beta chain was identified in a study of PD-1 blockade in classical Hodgkin lymphoma. Study overall: Administration of nivolumab to patients was at 3 mg/kg intravenously every 2 weeks.

Study-level findings and limits: Healthy donors were reported to have higher baseline TCR diversity than newly diagnosed patients.

Sequencing used immunoSEQ multiplex PCR; TCRdb keeps in-frame clones, though not all of them. The data hold 85,000 to 90,000 clones, with over 75% observed a single time. Time point: cycle 4 day 1 (C4D1), after six to seven weeks of nivolumab. Relapse was seen in all patients after autologous stem cell transplantation, and brentuximab vedotin exposure was variable. For this clone: Its antigen is not identified.

This specimen was peripheral blood mononuclear cells (PBMCs), taken before the fourth cycle of nivolumab. The source is a human donor with classical Hodgkin lymphoma.

The CDR3 here is CASRGLTDTQYF. In DNA form, the CDR3 reads TGTGCCAGCCGGGGGTTAACAGATACGCAGTATTTT. V is TRBV7-8 and J is TRBJ2-3; the D gene is possibly TRBD2 (6 bases). V lost 8 bases and J 3 bases, leaving 9 bases between the germline ends. Germline V gene data show CDR1 as SGHVS and CDR2 as FQNEAQ. The CDR3 is 12 amino acids. The variable domain in full, completed from reference TRBV7-8 and TRBJ2-3, reads GAGVSQSPRYKVAKRGQDVALRCDPISGHVSLFWYQQALGQGPEFLTYFQNEAQLDKSGLPSDRFFAERPEGSVSTLKIQRTQQEDSAVYLCASRGLTDTQYFGPGTRLTVL.